A selection of T cell receptor beta chains follows, all from one sample in a study of cytomegalovirus exposure and HLA in healthy donors. Sequencing used immunoSEQ multiplex PCR; TCRdb keeps in-frame clones, though not all of them. Of 160,000 or so clones in the sample, about 80% were seen once. Sequenced: PBMCs. These receptors originate from a man aged 18 to 29 in good health and CMV-seropositive. Each CDR3 is given with its conserved first and last residue. Fields, in order: clone size, D gene, V gene, J gene, CDR3 DNA, CDR3 protein. D genes are given only for firm matches. Size tells how often a clone was seen (once, few, many) or the class of an expanded clone, and some rows leave it out.

.,.,TRBV19,TRBJ2-2,TGTGCCAGTAGTAAGTGGGGGGGCGACACCGGGGAGCTGTTTTTT,CASSKWGGDTGELFF
.,TRBD2,TRBV28,TRBJ2-1,TGTGCCAGCAGTTTAGGGACTAGCGGGGCCAGTACCTACAATGAGCAGTTCTTC,CASSLGTSGASTYNEQFF
few,TRBD1,TRBV4-1,TRBJ1-2,TGCGCCAGCAGCCCGACAGGGACTGATCGCTATGGCTACACCTTC,CASSPTGTDRYGYTF
.,TRBD1,TRBV19,TRBJ1-2,TGTGCCAGTAGAGGGGACAGGGGAAACTATGGCTACACCTTC,CASRGDRGNYGYTF
.,TRBD1,TRBV4-3,TRBJ2-7,TGCGCCAGCAGCCCACCAACGACAGGGCCTGGGCAGTACTTC,CASSPPTTGPGQYF
few,.,TRBV9,TRBJ2-7,TGTGCCAGCAGCGTAGGGGGCCCGGGCTACGAGCAGTACTTC,CASSVGGPGYEQYF
.,TRBD1,TRBV27,TRBJ2-3,TGTGCCAGCAGTTCCCCGGGACAGGATACGCAGTATTTT,CASSSPGQDTQYF
.,TRBD1,TRBV19,TRBJ1-3,TGTGCCAGTAGGAGCCTCGGGGCAGGGGGTGGAAACACCATATATTTT,CASRSLGAGGGNTIYF
.,TRBD2,TRBV6-4,TRBJ2-2,TGTGCCAGCAGCGAGGGAGGGAATTTAGCCACCGGGGAGCTGTTTTTT,CASSEGGNLATGELFF
.,.,TRBV4-1,TRBJ2-3,TGCGCCAGCAGCCAAGTTCTAATTAGCACAGATACGCAGTATTTT,CASSQVLISTDTQYF
few,.,TRBV27,TRBJ1-6,TGTGCCAGCAGTTTGATGGGGAATCGAGGAGGTTCACCCCTCCACTTT,CASSLMGNRGGSPLHF
once,.,TRBV21-1,TRBJ2-7,TGTGCCAGCAACCCCAACAGCTACGAGCAGTACTTC,CASNPNSYEQYF
medium-sized,.,TRBV2,TRBJ2-1,TGTGCCAGCAGTGACTACTACAATGAGCAGTTCTTC,CASSDYYNEQFF
.,.,TRBV5-8,TRBJ1-1,TGTGCCAGCAGCCGGGGGAGATACACTGAAGCTTTCTTT,CASSRGRYTEAFF
.,.,TRBV9,TRBJ2-1,TGTGCCAGCAGGGGGGACGCAGGAGGGTCCTACAATGAGCAGTTCTTC,CASRGDAGGSYNEQFF
few,TRBD1,TRBV29-1,TRBJ2-7,TGCAGCGTACTTGGACAGGTCGATTCTTCCTACGAGCAGTACTTC,CSVLGQVDSSYEQYF
.,.,TRBV4-2,TRBJ2-1,TGTGCCAGCAGCAAAGGGGCCGGGATCATAGAGAATGAGCAGTTCTTC,CASSKGAGIIENEQFF
once,.,TRBV2,TRBJ2-1,TGTGCCAGTAAGGTACTGGACTGGTTCTTC,CASKVLDWFF
once,.,TRBV5-6,TRBJ1-1,TGTGCCAGCAGCTTGGGGAGTGGAACTGAAGCTTTCTTT,CASSLGSGTEAFF
.,.,TRBV5-6,TRBJ1-1,TGTGCCAGCAGCTTGGCTGGAGACGAGGTTGAAGCTTTCTTT,CASSLAGDEVEAFF
once,.,TRBV15,TRBJ2-1,TGTGCCACCAGCAGAGGCCCGGGGTCGTTATCGTTCTTC,CATSRGPGSLSFF
.,.,TRBV15,TRBJ1-1,TGTGCCACCAGCAGAGATAGAGGGAAGAACACTGAAGCTTTCTTT,CATSRDRGKNTEAFF
.,TRBD2,TRBV5-6,TRBJ2-2,TGTGCCAGCAGCTATACGGGACTAGCGTCGTCCGGGGAGCTGTTTTTT,CASSYTGLASSGELFF
.,TRBD1,TRBV28,TRBJ1-2,TGTGCCAGCAGCCCAGTGTTGGGGACAGAGTCTAACTATGGCTACACCTTC,CASSPVLGTESNYGYTF
.,TRBD2,TRBV28,TRBJ2-3,TGTGCCAGCAGTTCTATTAGCGGGAGAGGGGTAGATACGCAGTATTTT,CASSSISGRGVDTQYF
.,.,TRBV5-5,TRBJ2-5,TGTGCCACCGACTACAGCTGGGGACAAGAGACCCAGTACTTC,CATDYSWGQETQYF
few,.,TRBV6-5,TRBJ2-5,TGTGCCAGCAGAATGACAGCCGAACAAGAGACCCAGTACTTC,CASRMTAEQETQYF
.,.,TRBV25-1,TRBJ1-1,TGTGCCAGCATAGGGGCTGCCTGGTTGAACACTGAAGCTTTCTTT,CASIGAAWLNTEAFF
.,.,TRBV28,TRBJ1-2,TGTGCCAGTAGTACACCTTTAACTAACTATGGCTACACCTTC,CASSTPLTNYGYTF
.,.,TRBV5-6,TRBJ2-7,TGTGCCAGCAGCTTGCGGGACAAAGTGGACTACGAGCAGTACTTC,CASSLRDKVDYEQYF
.,TRBD2,TRBV14,TRBJ2-6,TGTGCCAGCAGCCCTTGGGAGGGTTCCGGGGCCAACGTCCTGACTTTC,CASSPWEGSGANVLTF
.,TRBD1,TRBV5-4,TRBJ2-7,TGTGCCAGCAGCTTAAAATTACAGGGGTTGAGCGAGCAGTACTTC,CASSLKLQGLSEQYF
.,.,TRBV27,TRBJ1-5,TGTGCCAGCAGCCTCACAGGGTTCGGGGGGAATCAGCCCCAGCATTTT,CASSLTGFGGNQPQHF
.,.,TRBV19,TRBJ2-1,TGTGCCAGTAGTAATCGGCCTAGCATCCAGGATGAGCAGTTCTTC,CASSNRPSIQDEQFF
.,TRBD1,TRBV7-6,TRBJ2-6,TGTGCCAGCAGTTCTTCTGACAGGGCTGGGGCCAACGTCCTGACTTTC,CASSSSDRAGANVLTF
.,.,TRBV18,TRBJ1-1,TGTGCCAGCTCACCGGGAATTTCAGGGAAGAACACTGAAGCTTTCTTT,CASSPGISGKNTEAFF
.,.,TRBV5-6,TRBJ1-2,TGTGCCAGCAGCTCTGGCTTGGCGCGGGGCTACACCTTC,CASSSGLARGYTF
.,.,TRBV28,TRBJ2-7,TGTGCCAGCATGGTCGCTGCTACCTACGCGCAGTACTTC,CASMVAATYAQYF
.,.,TRBV7-8,TRBJ2-3,TGTGCCAGCAGCTTACCCGCAGATACGCAGTATTTT,CASSLPADTQYF
.,.,TRBV5-1,TRBJ1-1,TGCGCCAGCAGCTCGGGGGAGGCGTACACTGAAGCTTTCTTT,CASSSGEAYTEAFF
.,.,TRBV18,TRBJ1-1,TGTGCCAGCTCACCAACTGGGGCCCGGGGGGAAGCTTTCTTT,CASSPTGARGEAFF
.,TRBD1,TRBV19,TRBJ1-1,TGTGCCAGTAGTATGGGGACAGACTTTTACACTGAAGCTTTCTTT,CASSMGTDFYTEAFF
.,TRBD1,TRBV6-1,TRBJ1-1,TGTGCCAGCAGTGAGAGGGGGCTAAGCACTGAAGCTTTCTTT,CASSERGLSTEAFF
.,.,TRBV4-2,TRBJ1-1,TGTGCCAGCAGCCGAGACACGGGGTTCGCTGAAGCTTTCTTT,CASSRDTGFAEAFF
.,TRBD1,TRBV7-2,TRBJ1-2,TGTGCCAGCAGCTGGGACAGGGGAGGAGGCTACACCTTC,CASSWDRGGGYTF
.,TRBD1,TRBV7-2,TRBJ1-2,TGTGCCAGCAGCGCTTGGACAGGGGGGAATGGCTACACCTTC,CASSAWTGGNGYTF
.,TRBD1,TRBV29-1,TRBJ2-7,TGCAGCGTTAGACAGGGATACTCCTACGAGCAGTACTTC,CSVRQGYSYEQYF
.,TRBD2,TRBV28,TRBJ2-5,TGTGCCAGCTCCACGGGAGGCCAAGAGACCCAGTACTTC,CASSTGGQETQYF
.,TRBD1,TRBV5-4,TRBJ2-1,TGTGCCAGCAGCCTAGGGACAGGGGGCCACTCCTACAATGAGCAGTTCTTC,CASSLGTGGHSYNEQFF
.,TRBD2,TRBV5-6,TRBJ2-7,TGTGCCAGCAGCTTTGGTACTAGCGGGACTCCCTACGAGCAGTACTTC,CASSFGTSGTPYEQYF
.,.,TRBV2,TRBJ2-7,TGTGCCAGCAGAGATGAGGAGGTCTCCTACGAGCAGTACTTC,CASRDEEVSYEQYF
.,.,TRBV10-2,TRBJ1-1,TGCGCCACCAACCCCTACACAGCGAACACTGAAGCTTTCTTT,CATNPYTANTEAFF